The next 3 T cell receptor beta chains were all read from a single sample in a study of T cells in narcolepsy. Clones were sequenced by immunoSEQ multiplex PCR, and TCRdb holds only the in-frame ones, with some missing. The sample yields under 20,000 clones, approximately 90% seen once. The sequenced sample consisted of memory (CD45RA-) CD4+ T cells from blood. The receptor set was obtained from a human donor in good health.

In its sample, this clone was seen a few times. The chain carries TRBV16 and TRBJ2-1; D may be TRBD2 (5 bases). Germline lookup yields CDR1 KGHSY and CDR2 FQNENV. This CDR3 region has 14 residues. Trimming pared 0 bases from V and 4 bases from J, leaving 7 bases between. For the CDR3, the DNA is TGTGCCAGCAGCCAATCTAGCGCGTACAATGAGCAGTTCTTC. This encodes CASSQSSAYNEQFF.

This sequence joins TRBV7-2 and TRBJ2-1; no firm D call. Germline V lookup: CDR1 SGHTA, CDR2 FQGNSA. The V end lost 1 base, the J end lost 0 bases, and 7 bases lay between the germline ends. The CDR3 runs to 15 residues. The chain's CDR3 is CASSLVSSSYNEQFF. The CDR3 DNA reads TGTGCCAGCAGCTTAGTTTCCAGCTCCTACAATGAGCAGTTCTTC.

The chain employs TRBV5-1 and TRBJ2-3; TRBD1 or TRBD2 may be the D gene (5 bases each). Looked up from germline, CDR1 is SGHRS and CDR2 is YFSETQ. The CDR3 sequence is 21 residues long. Between the trimmed V and J ends, which lost 1 base and 6 bases, there was a span of 33 bases. The DNA for the CDR3 is TGCGCCAGCAGCTTGACGACTCCAGGGACCTCGGTGGTCGTGCGGGTGGATACGCAGTATTTT. This translates into CASSLTTPGTSVVVRVDTQYF.